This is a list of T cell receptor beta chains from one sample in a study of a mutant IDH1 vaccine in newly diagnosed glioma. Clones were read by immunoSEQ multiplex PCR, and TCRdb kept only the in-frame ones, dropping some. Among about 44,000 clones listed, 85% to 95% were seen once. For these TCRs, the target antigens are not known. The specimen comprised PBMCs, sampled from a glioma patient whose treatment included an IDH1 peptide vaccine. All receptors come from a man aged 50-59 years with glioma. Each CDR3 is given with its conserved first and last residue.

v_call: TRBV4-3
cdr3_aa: CASSPTTWGETYEQYF

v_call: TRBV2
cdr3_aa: CASSPPGAGGRETQYF

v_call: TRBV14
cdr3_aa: CASSRTVVYEQYF

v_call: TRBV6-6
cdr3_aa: CASSPASGFYGYTF

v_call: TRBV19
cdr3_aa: CATSYGGATYNEQFF

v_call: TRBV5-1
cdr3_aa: CASSLAWLSGGRGRNTDTQYF

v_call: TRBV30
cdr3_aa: CAWSAGSLYEQYF

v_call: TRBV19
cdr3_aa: CASSITLTGYEQYF

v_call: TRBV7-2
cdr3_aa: CASRLRTSPQYF

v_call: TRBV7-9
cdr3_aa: CASRGVGARVETQYF

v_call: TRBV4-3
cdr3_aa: CASSQPHGAVGELFF

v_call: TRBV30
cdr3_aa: CAWTAEGIRGEQYF

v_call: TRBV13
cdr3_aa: CASSLGGAYGYTF

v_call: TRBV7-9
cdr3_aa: CASSSLADTQYF

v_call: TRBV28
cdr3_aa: CASSLGPPFGYTF

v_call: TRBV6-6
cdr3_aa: CASSRQGSTEAFF

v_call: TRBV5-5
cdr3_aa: CASSLTGTTYEQYF